Below are 23 T cell receptor beta chains sequenced from a single sample in a study of blood T cell repertoires in COVID-19. Assay: immunoSEQ multiplex PCR; the TCRdb copy retains only in-frame clones and omits some. Of about 190,000 clones detected, about nine tenths appear once; the ten largest clones hold roughly 6.7%. Source material: peripheral blood. These receptors were collected from a man aged 40-49 years with acute or convalescent COVID-19.

CDR3 nucleotide sequence: TGTGCCAGCAGCACCCGCGAACGGAGACTAAACTCTTCTAACTATGGCTACACCTTC. Its translation is CASSTRERRLNSSNYGYTF. This chain joins TRBV5-4 and TRBJ1-2; D is unresolved. Looked up from germline, CDR1 is SGHNT and CDR2 is YYREEE (reference sequence). The CDR3 covers 19 residues. Trimming took off 4 bases at V and 0 bases at J, with 25 bases between the two ends.

The CDR3 spells CASRSRGMNTEAFF. The CDR3 DNA reads as TGTGCCAGCAGGAGCAGGGGTATGAACACTGAAGCTTTCTTT. The chain is built from TRBV6-5 and TRBJ1-1; TRBD1 might be the D (6 bases). Germline V gene sequence: CDR1 MNHEY, CDR2 SVGAGI. CDR3 size: 14 residues. The V gene lost 6 bases and the J gene lost 0 bases, with 11 bases spanning the gap.

This clone was seen once. V usage is TRBV5-5 and J usage is TRBJ1-5, with D possibly being TRBD1 (5 bases). Germline lookup yields CDR1 SGHKS and CDR2 YYEKEE (reference sequence). Trimming took off 0 bases at V and 0 bases at J, with 10 bases between the two ends. This CDR3 region has 16 residues. CDR3 loop: CASSLAETASNQPQHF. DNA of the CDR3: TGTGCCAGCAGCTTGGCCGAGACAGCTAGCAATCAGCCCCAGCATTTT.

This chain links TRBV2 with TRBJ2-7, with TRBD2 matching 7 bases. This CDR3 comprises 14 residues. J lost 3 bases, V lost 5 bases, and 7 bases had no gene match. Germline lookup yields CDR1 SNHLY and CDR2 FYNNEI. As DNA, the CDR3 is TGTGCCAGCAGTTACGGCGGGGAGGGCTACGAGCAGTACTTC. Protein product: CASSYGGEGYEQYF.

The chain couples TRBV2 to TRBJ1-2, with D possibly TRBD1 on 6 matching bases. V was pared by 5 bases and J by 5 bases, with 9 bases between. Germline lookup yields CDR1 SNHLY and CDR2 FYNNEI. The CDR3 covers 12 residues. In DNA form, the CDR3 reads TGTGCCAGCAGTACAGGGCTGTATGGCTACACCTTC. Its translation: CASSTGLYGYTF.

The J gene is TRBJ2-1, the V gene TRBV29-1, with 10 nucleotides matching TRBD1. Germline assignment: CDR1 SQVTM and CDR2 ANQGSEA. V dropped 8 bases and J dropped 6; count of bases not matched to a gene: 10. The CDR3 is 14 residues long. CDR3 DNA: TGCAGCCTTATTGACAGGGGGCGCGTCAATGAGCAGTTCTTC. Amino acid sequence: CSLIDRGRVNEQFF.

V is TRBV7-9 and J is TRBJ1-5; the D gene is possibly TRBD1 (5 bases). Germline lookup yields CDR1 SEHNR and CDR2 FQNEAQ (reference sequence). The V and J ends lost 5 bases and 3 bases respectively, with 11 bases between them. The CDR3 length is 14 residues. The CDR3 loop is CASSPPGFNQPQHF. CDR3 in DNA: TGTGCCAGCAGCCCTCCAGGGTTCAATCAGCCCCAGCATTTT.

V gene TRBV6-5 combines with J gene TRBJ1-1; no firm D call. V lost 6 bases and J 3 bases, leaving 14 bases between the germline ends. The germline V gene has CDR1 MNHEY and CDR2 SVGAGI. The CDR3 has 14 residues. The CDR3, as DNA: TGTGCCAGCAGAGACGGAGCCTTCCACACTGAAGCTTTCTTT. This codes for CASRDGAFHTEAFF.

The rearrangement joins TRBV19 to TRBJ1-2, with D maybe TRBD1 (6 bases). Trimming removed 5 bases at V and 0 bases at J, with 10 bases between. CDR1 and CDR2 (germline): LNHDA, SQIVND (reference sequence). This CDR3 comprises 14 residues. The CDR3 coding sequence is TGTGCCAGTAGTCCGACAGGCCCTAACTATGGCTACACCTTC. Protein product: CASSPTGPNYGYTF.

This sequence joins TRBV10-3 and TRBJ2-7; D perhaps matches TRBD1 (6 bases). The V gene's germline CDR1 is ENHRY and CDR2 SYGVKD. Trimming shortened V by 5 bases and J by 4 bases, and 6 bases separated the two germline ends. The CDR3 loop spans 11 amino acids. The DNA for the CDR3 is TGTGCCATCAGTACAGGGTACGAGCAGTACTTC. As protein: CAISTGYEQYF.

This clone was found a few times. Written as DNA, the CDR3 is TGTGCCAGCAGCTTGGAGCCCTACGCTAACTATGGCTACACCTTC. It is translated as CASSLEPYANYGYTF. The chain uses TRBV5-8 and TRBJ1-2; D uncertain. V was clipped by 0 bases and J by 0 bases, with 9 bases between them. This CDR3 is built from 15 residues. Germline CDR1 reads SGHTS; CDR2 reads YDEGEE.

This chain links TRBV5-6 with TRBJ1-1, with 8 bases fitting TRBD1. With V trimmed by 3 bases and J by 5 bases, 12 bases remained unmatched. The CDR3 spans 16 residues. The germline V gene has CDR1 SGHDT and CDR2 YYEEEE. The CDR3 nucleotides are TGTGCCAGCAGCTCTCGACCCCTTACAGGGGGGACTGAAGCTTTCTTT. Translated, it gives CASSSRPLTGGTEAFF.

This clone was detected a few times. The chain recombines TRBV28 with TRBJ1-5; weak D call: TRBD1 (6 bases). Germline V gene data show CDR1 as MDHEN and CDR2 as SYDVKM. Trimming pared 3 bases from V and 5 bases from J, leaving 11 bases between. The CDR3 is 14 residues long. The CDR3 region is CASSFGQWYQPQHF. In DNA, the CDR3 is TGTGCCAGCAGTTTTGGACAGTGGTATCAGCCCCAGCATTTT.

This sequence joins TRBV5-1 and TRBJ1-6; D perhaps matches TRBD1 (6 bases). CDR3 length: 15 residues. CDR1 SGHRS and CDR2 YFSETQ come from the germline V gene. Between the trimmed V and J ends, which lost 0 bases and 6 bases, there was a span of 10 bases. This CDR3 is CASSLDGQFNSPLHF. The CDR3 coding sequence is TGCGCCAGCAGCTTGGATGGACAGTTTAATTCACCCCTCCACTTT.

V gene TRBV19 combines with J gene TRBJ2-7; TRBD1 aligns across 7 bases. The length of the CDR3 is 14 residues. V shed 8 bases and J 2 bases; nucleotides not matched to a gene: 9. The germline V gene has CDR1 LNHDA and CDR2 SQIVND (reference sequence). The CDR3 nucleotides are TGTGCCAGTGGGCGGACAGGACCAACCTACGAGCAGTACTTC. It specifies CASGRTGPTYEQYF.

This clone turned up a few times. V gene TRBV15 combines with J gene TRBJ2-3; 12 positions match TRBD2. Germline V gives CDR1 LNHNV, CDR2 YYDKDF (reference sequence). The CDR3 extends over 17 amino acids. V lost 1 base and J lost 5; bases outside the gene matches: 7. DNA of the CDR3: TGTGCCACCAGCAGAGGTGCCCTAGCGGGGGGGATAGATACGCAGTATTTT. Protein sequence: CATSRGALAGGIDTQYF.

The V and J genes are TRBV5-1 and TRBJ2-3; D might be TRBD1 (6 bases). CDR1 is SGHRS and CDR2 is YFSETQ in the germline V gene. The CDR3 covers 15 residues. Trimming removed 4 bases from V and 0 bases from J, with 12 bases in between. The CDR3 DNA reads TGCGCCAGCAGCCCCGGGACATCTAGCACAGATACGCAGTATTTT. It translates to CASSPGTSSTDTQYF.

J is TRBJ1-5 and V is TRBV30; D is unresolved. The CDR3 has 12 amino acids. The ends were cut back, 0 bases at V and 12 bases at J, with 12 bases in the middle. CDR1 is GTSNPN and CDR2 is SVGIG in the germline V gene (reference sequence). The CDR3 reads CAWSVRDSIQHF. The CDR3 DNA reads TGTGCCTGGAGTGTAAGAGACTCCATCCAGCATTTT.

The V and J genes are TRBV7-6 and TRBJ2-6; D unclear. The CDR3 contains 13 residues. V was clipped by 11 bases and J by 4 bases, with 12 bases between them. Per germline, CDR1 SGHVS and CDR2 FNYEAQ. CDR3 sequence: CALRNPGANVLTF. The DNA of the CDR3 is TGTGCCCTCAGGAACCCCGGGGCCAACGTCCTGACTTTC.

The V gene is TRBV5-6, the J gene TRBJ2-6; 7 nucleotides align to TRBD1. The germline CDR1 and CDR2 sequences are SGHDT and YYEEEE. The CDR3 has 17 amino acids. With V trimmed by 5 bases and J by 2 bases, 10 bases remained unmatched. The CDR3: CASSIGQVRPGANVLTF. The CDR3 coding sequence is TGTGCCAGCAGTATAGGACAGGTTCGACCTGGGGCCAACGTCCTGACTTTC.

The V call is TRBV11-2, the J call TRBJ2-3, with TRBD2 matching over 11 bases. Germline CDR1 SGHAT, CDR2 FQNNGV. The CDR3 has 18 amino acids. Losses at the gene ends were 1 base for V and 1 base for J; bases not matched to a gene: 7. CDR3 amino acids: CASSLVPSGGFGTDTQYF. The CDR3 nucleotides read TGTGCCAGCAGCTTAGTTCCTAGCGGGGGGTTCGGCACAGATACGCAGTATTTT.

The chain couples TRBV6-2 or TRBV6-3 to TRBJ1-1; weak D call: TRBD1 (5 bases). The CDR3 runs to 15 residues. From germline, CDR1 is MNHEY and CDR2 SVGEGT. Trimming stripped 5 bases from V and 2 bases from J, with 15 bases between. In nucleotides, the CDR3 is TGTGCCAGCAGTCGGCCGGGGGGATTCAACACTGAAGCTTTCTTT. Its translation: CASSRPGGFNTEAFF.

This chain links TRBV5-1 with TRBJ2-3; D possibly corresponds to TRBD1 (6 bases). The germline V and J ends were trimmed by 3 bases and 2 bases, with 13 bases remaining between them. The length of the CDR3 is 15 residues. Per germline, CDR1 SGHRS and CDR2 YFSETQ. CDR3 in DNA: TGCGCCAGCAGCTCCCTGACAGGTAACACAGATACGCAGTATTTT. It is translated as CASSSLTGNTDTQYF. Supplemented by reference TRBV5-1 and TRBJ2-3, the full variable domain reads KAGVTQTPRYLIKTRGQQVTLSCSPISGHRSVSWYQQTPGQGLQFLFEYFSETQRNKGNFPGRFSGRQFSNSRSEMNVSTLELGDSALYLCASSSLTGNTDTQYFGPGTRLTVL.